This T cell receptor (beta chain) was sequenced for a study of post-analysis software for immune sequencing data. Study summary: Multiple sclerosis in the patients followed relapsing-remitting, secondary progressive and progressive-relapsing courses.

Overall study findings and caveats: Normalized Chao1 diversity in multiple sclerosis patients fell significantly below that of controls. TRBV segments more frequent in patients than in controls numbered a few and included TRBV5-6, TRBV5-1 and TRBV20-1. Samples from a shared batch, those prepared together, strongly co-clustered by F measure.

After removal of 10 bases from V and 1 base from J, the junction contained 20 bases not matched to a gene. The CDR3 has 18 residues. Looked up from germline, CDR1 is ENHRY and CDR2 is SYGVKD. cDNA libraries of TCR beta carried unique molecular identifiers. Once roughly 0.9 to 10 million T cells were used, about 510,000 cDNA molecules resulted. A single record per CDR3 protein comes from TCRdb applying MiXCR to the PCR reads. The sample lists 400,000 to 500,000 distinct CDR3 sequences; approximately 38% were seen once. This clonotype was seen a handful of times. Its matching antigen is unknown. The sequenced sample consisted of blood. This sequence originates from a girl aged 2-9 years with multiple sclerosis. V gene TRBV10-3 combines with J gene TRBJ2-5; 8 bases align to TRBD1. DNA of the CDR3: TGTGCCACCAGGGGCGGGGCAGGGGGCCCTTTAACCCAAGAGACCCAGTACTTC. This encodes CATRGGAGGPLTQETQYF.